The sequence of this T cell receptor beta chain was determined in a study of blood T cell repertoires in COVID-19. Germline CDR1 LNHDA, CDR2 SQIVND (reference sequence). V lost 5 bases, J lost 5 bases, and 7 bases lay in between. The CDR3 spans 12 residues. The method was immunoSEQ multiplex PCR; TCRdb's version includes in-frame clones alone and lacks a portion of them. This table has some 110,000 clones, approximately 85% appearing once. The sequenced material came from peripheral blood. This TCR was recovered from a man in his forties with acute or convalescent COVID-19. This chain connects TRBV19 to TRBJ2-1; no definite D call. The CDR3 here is CASSAQHNEQFF. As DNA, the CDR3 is TGTGCCAGTAGTGCACAGCACAATGAGCAGTTCTTC.